This T cell receptor (beta chain) appears in the sequencing data of a study of cytomegalovirus exposure and HLA in healthy donors (dated by TCRdb to the late 2010s). Study-level background: A later analysis indicated that the 120 validation repertoires were generated on the platform also employed for the approximately 700 repertoires of the first cohort. To predict cytomegalovirus infection status, the study brought together high-throughput TCR immunosequencing, statistical association of individual TCRs with disease status, and machine learning. The aim of the study was to test whether cataloging public T cell receptors could identify signatures of past pathogen exposure. Along with the roughly 610-subject first cohort, a separate validation cohort of more than 90 different subjects was used.

A single count supports this clone. What antigen it recognizes has not been identified. Sequence at one end of the junction differs from germline and may be a read error. The donors were included in the validation cohort of over a hundred subjects, a group kept apart from the roughly 670-subject first cohort. From the germline V gene, CDR1 is ENHRY and CDR2 is SYGVKD. The CDR3 runs 15 residues from the cysteine to the phenylalanine. The kept DNA is CDR3 alone, 45 bases in frame from the first base. Overall study outcomes, separate from this receptor: In the study, 150 to 200 TCR beta chains were listed as associated with cytomegalovirus. The authors suggested that the approach could potentially be generalized to other disease states and immunological phenotypes. The validation cohort had no HLA typing available for a later analysis, so co-occurrence within that cohort was assessed over all 120 or so repertoires. Across donors, most TCR sequences were observed very rarely, whereas some public TCRs were present in many individuals. The classifier was reported to diagnose cytomegalovirus status with high specificity and sensitivity in both the original cohort and the validation cohort. Subsequent analysis determined that TCRs grouped into clusters in the first cohort also showed a tendency toward co-occurrence across the 120 or so validation repertoires, and roughly 94% of cluster scores exceeded 0. Three of the identified cytomegalovirus-associated TCR beta chains were confirmed in vitro to be specific for cytomegalovirus antigens.

The receptor library was made with the immunoSEQ multiplex PCR assay. Concerning the study's data processing: A statistical classification framework was built to diagnose cytomegalovirus status from the catalog of TCR beta chain sequences. TCRdb provides this immuneACCESS table in a form limited to in-frame rearrangements. Some clones are lacking; in checked studies, under half of them reflect an unresolved V gene, and why the rest are absent is not known. V and J calls and clone size are those listed in that table; D and trimming were worked out from the DNA. Here the sample has roughly 150,000 clones; about 87% occur a single time. Of the sample, 8.7% falls within the top ten clones.

The rearrangement joined TRBV10-3 to TRBJ1-5; perhaps TRBD1 is the D gene, with 5 bases matching. The TCR comes from a man aged 18 to 30 in good health and CMV-seropositive. The sample was PBMCs. CDR3 region: CAIRESGRENQPQHF. The DNA sequence is TGTGCCATCAGGGAGTCAGGGAGAGAGAATCAGCCCCAGCATTTT.